Each of the 21 T cell receptor beta chains below was sequenced from the same sample in a study of blood T cells in healthy people across ages. A second PCR of about 7 to 12 cycles used a sample-barcoded 5' primer and a J-beta primer mix. TCRdb fed the 5' RACE reads into MiXCR, producing one record per CDR3 protein. The data show over a million distinct CDR3 sequences, roughly 64% seen once. The sample taken for sequencing was blood. These TCRs come from a man younger than 35 in good health.

The genes are TRBV12-3 or TRBV12-4 and TRBJ1-1, with D possibly being TRBD1 (5 bases). The CDR3 runs 13 residues. With 5 bases removed from V and 3 bases from J, the gap between germline ends came to 10 bases. CDR3 residues: CASSRDLYTEAFF. The CDR3 DNA sequence: TGTGCCAGCAGTAGGGACTTATACACTGAAGCTTTCTTT.

This clonotype appeared a few times. V and J are TRBV12-3 or TRBV12-4 and TRBJ1-2; possible D gene TRBD1, 5 bases. V lost 4 bases to trimming and J lost 8 bases, with 11 bases between them. The CDR3 covers 12 residues. For the CDR3, the DNA is TGTGCCAGCAGTTCGCAGGGTTGGGGCTACACCTTC. This codes for CASSSQGWGYTF.

In its sample, this clonotype was seen a few times. The gene calls are TRBV6-1 and TRBJ2-7; 9 nucleotides agree with TRBD1. J was trimmed by 2 bases and V by 2 bases; bases with no gene match: 7. The CDR3 is made up of 16 amino acids. The germline V gene has CDR1 MNHNS and CDR2 SASEGT. The CDR3: CASSEFGTGLTYEQYF. CDR3 bases: TGTGCCAGCAGTGAATTCGGGACAGGGCTCACCTACGAGCAGTACTTC.

This chain joins TRBV6-6 and TRBJ2-3; 7 positions match TRBD2. This CDR3 comprises 15 residues. J lost 1 base, V lost 2 bases, and 3 bases had no gene match. Germline assignment: CDR1 MNHNY and CDR2 SVGAGI (reference sequence). The CDR3 loop reads CASSYPTSGTDTQYF. CDR3 bases: TGTGCCAGCAGTTACCCAACTAGCGGCACAGATACGCAGTATTTT.

This clonotype was picked up a small number of times. The chain links TRBV10-3 to TRBJ2-5, with D unclear. In germline, CDR1 is ENHRY, CDR2 SYGVKD. V lost 4 bases, J lost 3 bases, and 9 bases lay in between. This CDR3 region has 13 residues. The CDR3 coding sequence is TGTGCCATCAGTGTAGGCGACAAAGAGACCCAGTACTTC. It encodes CAISVGDKETQYF.

This chain connects TRBV20-1 to TRBJ2-3; 10 bases are shared with TRBD2. CDR1 is DFQATT, CDR2 SNEGSKA, per germline (reference sequence). This CDR3 has 15 residues. J lost 0 bases, V lost 6 bases, and 6 bases had no gene match. CDR3 loop: CSALGLADSTDTQYF. The CDR3 bases are TGCAGTGCCCTTGGACTAGCGGATAGCACAGATACGCAGTATTTT.

In this sample, this clonotype turned up a few times. The V call is TRBV5-4, the J call TRBJ2-1; 11 nucleotides match TRBD1. V shed 4 bases, J shed 7 bases, and the junction held 4 bases outside the gene matches. The CDR3 is 14 residues long. CDR1 SGHNT and CDR2 YYREEE come from the germline V gene (reference sequence). CDR3 DNA sequence: TGTGCCAGCAGCGGGGGGACAGGGGGGAATGAGCAGTTCTTC. It codes for CASSGGTGGNEQFF.

This clonotype showed up just a few times. The rearrangement joins TRBV4-2 to TRBJ2-5, with D possibly matching TRBD1 (6 bases). The CDR3 runs to 17 residues. The germline gives CDR1 LGHNA, CDR2 YNFKEQ. V dropped 0 bases and J dropped 5 bases, with 19 bases sitting between them. CDR3 nucleotide sequence: TGTGCCAGCAGCCAAGAAGGCCCTGGGACACTTGGGGAGACCCAGTACTTC. This sequence encodes CASSQEGPGTLGETQYF.

The rearrangement links TRBV20-1 to TRBJ2-4; 9 bases are a match to TRBD2. There are 17 residues in the CDR3. V was pared by 5 bases and J by 7 bases, with 18 bases of the junction left unmatched. Germline V gene sequence: CDR1 DFQATT, CDR2 SNEGSKA (reference sequence). This chain's CDR3 is CSAPVAGGPSERNIQYF. CDR3 bases: TGCAGTGCTCCGGTGGCGGGAGGGCCCTCGGAAAGGAACATTCAGTACTTC.

V is TRBV29-1 and J is TRBJ2-7; the D gene is possibly TRBD1 (6 bases). The germline V gene has CDR1 SQVTM and CDR2 ANQGSEA. The CDR3 has 15 amino acids. Trimming removed 4 bases at V and 4 bases at J, with 20 bases between. CDR3: CSVGGGPLGEYEQYF. The CDR3 region has the DNA TGCAGCGTTGGTGGGGGCCCGCTGGGAGAATACGAGCAGTACTTC.

V usage is TRBV10-3 and J usage is TRBJ2-5, with 9 bases lining up with TRBD2. Germline values: CDR1 ENHRY, CDR2 SYGVKD. The V segment lost 6 bases and the J segment 5 bases; nucleotides outside the gene matches: 4. This CDR3 spans 13 amino acids. CDR3 loop: CAIRRTSAETQYF. CDR3 in DNA: TGTGCCATCAGGAGGACTAGCGCTGAGACCCAGTACTTC.

This clonotype occurred once. The rearrangement joins TRBV7-2 to TRBJ1-6; TRBD1 agrees at 8 bases. Unmatched junction bases numbered 4, after V lost 1 base and J lost 5 bases. The V gene's germline CDR1 is SGHTA and CDR2 FQGNSA. The CDR3 covers 16 residues. The CDR3 bases are TGTGCCAGCAGCTTAGGAACGGGACAGGATAATTCACCCCTCCACTTT. This sequence encodes CASSLGTGQDNSPLHF.

The chain carries TRBV20-1 and TRBJ1-6, with no clear D. V was clipped by 3 bases and J by 14 bases, with 11 bases between them. Germline V gene sequence: CDR1 DFQATT, CDR2 SNEGSKA (reference sequence). This CDR3 comprises 11 residues. CDR3 bases: TGCAGTGCTAGGACTAGACGTGCCCTCCACTTT. Its protein product is CSARTRRALHF.

This clonotype was observed a handful of times. The chain employs TRBV20-1 and TRBJ1-2; no definite D call. The CDR3 is 15 amino acids. The germline gives CDR1 DFQATT, CDR2 SNEGSKA (reference sequence). V shed 0 bases and J shed 2 bases, with 13 bases lying between them. The CDR3 DNA reads as TGCAGTGCTAGAGATCCGGCCACTGCAAACTATGGCTACACCTTC. This translates into CSARDPATANYGYTF.

The V and J genes are TRBV19 and TRBJ2-1, with D unclear. Germline loops: CDR1 LNHDA, CDR2 SQIVND (reference sequence). Trimming stripped 5 bases from V and 2 bases from J, with 7 bases between. This CDR3 has 13 residues. The chain's CDR3 is CASSPQTYNEQFF. DNA of the CDR3: TGTGCCAGTAGTCCACAGACCTACAATGAGCAGTTCTTC.

This clonotype was counted once. This chain joins TRBV5-1 and TRBJ1-5; 7 nucleotides agree with TRBD1. The CDR3 spans 15 residues. Germline V CDR1 and CDR2: SGHRS, YFSETQ. With 7 bases clipped from V and 3 bases from J, the junction kept 10 bases outside the gene matches. The DNA for the CDR3 is TGCGCCAGCGGCTCGACAGGGAACTCCAATCAGCCCCAGCATTTT. Translation gives CASGSTGNSNQPQHF.

V is TRBV20-1 and J is TRBJ2-3; 9 bases match TRBD2. V trimming: 3 bases; J trimming: 4 bases; junction bases outside the gene matches: 14. The CDR3 is made up of 17 amino acids. The germline CDR1 and CDR2 sequences are DFQATT and SNEGSKA (reference sequence). CDR3 amino acids: CSASSTAGGFGSDTQYF. The CDR3 DNA reads as TGCAGTGCTAGTAGTACAGCGGGAGGATTCGGGTCAGATACGCAGTATTTT.

The CDR3 bases are TGTGCCAGCAGTTACGGTCCAGGAGGCGGCTACACCTTC. It translates to CASSYGPGGGYTF. The chain uses TRBV6-5 and TRBJ1-2; no firm D call. Germline V gene data show CDR1 as MNHEY and CDR2 as SVGAGI. Trimming cost V 2 bases and J 8 bases, with 12 bases left between them. The CDR3 consists of 13 residues.

The J gene is TRBJ2-1, the V gene TRBV27; a weak D match, TRBD1 (5 bases). V was clipped by 4 bases and J by 4 bases, with 8 bases between them. The CDR3 is 13 residues long. Germline V gives CDR1 MNHEY, CDR2 SMNVEV (reference sequence). The CDR3 region is CASSYNRYNEQFF. The CDR3 DNA is TGTGCCAGCAGTTATAACAGGTACAATGAGCAGTTCTTC.

In this sample, this clonotype turned up a few times. The genes are TRBV7-2 and TRBJ2-1, with 7 bases that match TRBD1. The CDR3 consists of 14 residues. Germline V gives CDR1 SGHTA, CDR2 FQGNSA. The V segment lost 3 bases and the J segment 8 bases; nucleotides outside the gene matches: 7. The CDR3: CASSFGQGVYEQFF. The CDR3 nucleotides read TGTGCCAGCAGCTTCGGGCAGGGGGTGTATGAGCAGTTCTTC.

V gene TRBV5-1 combines with J gene TRBJ2-5, with D perhaps TRBD2 (5 bases). The CDR3 spans 17 residues. The germline CDR1 and CDR2 sequences are SGHRS and YFSETQ. V was cut by 1 base and J by 5 bases, with 21 bases left in between. The DNA of the CDR3 is TGCGCCAGCAGCTTGTCGGTTGGCCAGGCCAGAGGGGAGACCCAGTACTTC. Translating it yields CASSLSVGQARGETQYF.